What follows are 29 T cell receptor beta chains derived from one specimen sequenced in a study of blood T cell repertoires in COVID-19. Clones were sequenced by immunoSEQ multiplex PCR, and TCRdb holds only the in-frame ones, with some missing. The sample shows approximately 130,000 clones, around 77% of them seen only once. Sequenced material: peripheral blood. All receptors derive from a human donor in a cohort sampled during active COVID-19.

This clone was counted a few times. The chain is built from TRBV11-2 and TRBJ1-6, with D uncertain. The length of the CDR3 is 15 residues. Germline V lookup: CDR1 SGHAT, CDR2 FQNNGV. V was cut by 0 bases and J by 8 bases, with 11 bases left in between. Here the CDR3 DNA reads TGTGCCAGCAGCTTAGAAGGCCAGGCTGATTCACCCCTCCACTTT. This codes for CASSLEGQADSPLHF.

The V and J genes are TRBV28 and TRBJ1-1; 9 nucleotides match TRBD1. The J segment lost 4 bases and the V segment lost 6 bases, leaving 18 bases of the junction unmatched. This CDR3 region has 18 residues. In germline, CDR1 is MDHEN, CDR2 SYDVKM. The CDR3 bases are TGTGCCAGCAGCGGAAACCGGGACAGGGACGCGGTGGCCACTGAAGCTTTCTTT. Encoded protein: CASSGNRDRDAVATEAFF. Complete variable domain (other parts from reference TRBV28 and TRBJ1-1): DVKVTQSSRYLVKRTGEKVFLECVQDMDHENMFWYRQDPGLGLRLIYFSYDVKMKEKGDIPEGYSVSREKKERFSLILESASTNQTSMYLCASSGNRDRDAVATEAFFGQGTRLTVV.

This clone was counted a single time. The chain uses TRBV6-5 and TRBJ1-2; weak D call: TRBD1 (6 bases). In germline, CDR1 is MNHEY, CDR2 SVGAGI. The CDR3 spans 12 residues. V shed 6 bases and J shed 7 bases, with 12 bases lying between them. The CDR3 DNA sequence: TGTGCCAGCAGGGACAGTTTAACTGGCTACACCTTC. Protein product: CASRDSLTGYTF.

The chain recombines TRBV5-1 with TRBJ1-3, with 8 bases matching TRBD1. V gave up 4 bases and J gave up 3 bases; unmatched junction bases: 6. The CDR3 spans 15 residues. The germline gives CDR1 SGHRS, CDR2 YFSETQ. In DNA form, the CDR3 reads TGCGCCAGCAGCCCATACGGACAGGGTGGAAACACCATATATTTT. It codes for CASSPYGQGGNTIYF.

The CDR3 is CASPAGQGDMNTEAFF. In DNA form, the CDR3 reads TGTGCCAGCCCCGCGGGGCAGGGAGACATGAACACTGAAGCTTTCTTT. This chain connects TRBV28 to TRBJ1-1; possibly TRBD1 for D (5 bases). CDR1 and CDR2 from the germline V gene are MDHEN and SYDVKM. The CDR3 runs to 16 residues. Between the trimmed V and J ends, which lost 8 bases and 0 bases, there was a span of 19 bases. The variable domain in full, with the rest retrieved from reference TRBV28 and TRBJ1-1, is DVKVTQSSRYLVKRTGEKVFLECVQDMDHENMFWYRQDPGLGLRLIYFSYDVKMKEKGDIPEGYSVSREKKERFSLILESASTNQTSMYLCASPAGQGDMNTEAFFGQGTRLTVV.

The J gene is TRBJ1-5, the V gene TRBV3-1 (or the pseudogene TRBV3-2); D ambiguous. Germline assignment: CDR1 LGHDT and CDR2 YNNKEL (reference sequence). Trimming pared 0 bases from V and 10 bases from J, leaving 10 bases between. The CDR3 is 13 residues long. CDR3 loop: CASSQDAGSPQHF. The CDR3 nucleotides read TGTGCCAGCAGCCAAGATGCAGGCTCTCCCCAGCATTTT.

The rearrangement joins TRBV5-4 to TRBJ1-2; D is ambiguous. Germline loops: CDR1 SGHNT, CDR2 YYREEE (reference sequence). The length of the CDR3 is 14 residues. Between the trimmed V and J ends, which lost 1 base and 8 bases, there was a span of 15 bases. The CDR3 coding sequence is TGTGCCAGCAGCTTGAGTCAGGTACTTGGAGGCTACACCTTC. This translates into CASSLSQVLGGYTF. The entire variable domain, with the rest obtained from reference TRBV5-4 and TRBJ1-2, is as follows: ETGVTQSPTHLIKTRGQQVTLRCSSQSGHNTVSWYQQALGQGPQFIFQYYREEENGRGNFPPRFSGLQFPNYSSELNVNALELDDSALYLCASSLSQVLGGYTFGSGTRLTVV.

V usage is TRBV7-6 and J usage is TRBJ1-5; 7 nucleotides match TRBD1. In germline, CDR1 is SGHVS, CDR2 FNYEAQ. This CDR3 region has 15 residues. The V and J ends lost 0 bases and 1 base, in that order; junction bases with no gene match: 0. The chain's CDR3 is CASSLAGGSNQPQHF. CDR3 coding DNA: TGTGCCAGCAGCTTAGCAGGGGGCAGCAATCAGCCCCAGCATTTT.

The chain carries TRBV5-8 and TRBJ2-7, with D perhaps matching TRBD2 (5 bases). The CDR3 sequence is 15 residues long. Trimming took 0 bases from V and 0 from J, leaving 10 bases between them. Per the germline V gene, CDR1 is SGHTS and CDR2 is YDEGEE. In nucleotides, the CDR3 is TGTGCCAGCAGCTTGGTGCCGGGGAGCTCCTACGAGCAGTACTTC. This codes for CASSLVPGSSYEQYF.

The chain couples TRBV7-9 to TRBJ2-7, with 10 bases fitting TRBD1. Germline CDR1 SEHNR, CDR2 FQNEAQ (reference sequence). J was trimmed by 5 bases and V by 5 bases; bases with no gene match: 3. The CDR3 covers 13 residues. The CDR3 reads CASSPGQGNEQYF. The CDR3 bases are TGTGCCAGCAGCCCGGGACAGGGGAACGAGCAGTACTTC.

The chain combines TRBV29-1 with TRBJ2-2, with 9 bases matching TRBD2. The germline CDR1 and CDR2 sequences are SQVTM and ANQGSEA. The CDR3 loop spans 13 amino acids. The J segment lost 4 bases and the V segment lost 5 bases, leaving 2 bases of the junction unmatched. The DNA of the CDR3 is TGCAGCGTTCGGACTAGCGTCACCGGGGAGCTGTTTTTT. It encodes CSVRTSVTGELFF.

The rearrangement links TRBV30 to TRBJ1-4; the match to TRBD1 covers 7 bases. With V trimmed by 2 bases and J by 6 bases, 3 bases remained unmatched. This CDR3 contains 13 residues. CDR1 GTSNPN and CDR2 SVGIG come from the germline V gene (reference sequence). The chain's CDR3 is CAWSSGGDEKLFF. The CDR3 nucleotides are TGTGCCTGGAGTTCAGGGGGTGATGAAAAACTGTTTTTT. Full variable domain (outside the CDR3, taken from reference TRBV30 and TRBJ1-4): SQTIHQWPATLVQPVGSPLSLECTVEGTSNPNLYWYRQAAGRGLQLLFYSVGIGQISSEVPQNLSASRPQDRQFILSSKKLLLSDSGFYLCAWSSGGDEKLFFGSGTQLSVL.

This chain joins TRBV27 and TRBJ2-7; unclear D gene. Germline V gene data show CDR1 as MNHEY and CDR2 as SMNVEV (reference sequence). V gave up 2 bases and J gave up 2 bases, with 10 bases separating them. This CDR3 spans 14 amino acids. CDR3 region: CASSLVAGPYEQYF. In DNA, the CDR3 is TGTGCCAGCAGTTTAGTGGCAGGCCCCTACGAGCAGTACTTC.

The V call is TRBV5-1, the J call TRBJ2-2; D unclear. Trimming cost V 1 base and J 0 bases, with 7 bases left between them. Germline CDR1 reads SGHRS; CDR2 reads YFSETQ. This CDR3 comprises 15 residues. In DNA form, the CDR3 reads TGCGCCAGCAGCTTGACAGAGACGAACACCGGGGAGCTGTTTTTT. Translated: CASSLTETNTGELFF.

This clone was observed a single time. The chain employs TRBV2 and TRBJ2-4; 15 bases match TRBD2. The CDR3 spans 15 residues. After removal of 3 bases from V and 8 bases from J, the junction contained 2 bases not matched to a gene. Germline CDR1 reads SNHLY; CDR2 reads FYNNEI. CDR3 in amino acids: CASSEGLAGGHIQYF. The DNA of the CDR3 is TGTGCCAGCAGTGAGGGACTAGCGGGGGGACACATTCAGTACTTC.

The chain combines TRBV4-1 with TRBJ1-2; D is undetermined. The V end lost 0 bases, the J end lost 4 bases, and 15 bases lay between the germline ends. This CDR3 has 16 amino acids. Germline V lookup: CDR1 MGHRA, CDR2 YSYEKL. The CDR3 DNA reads TGCGCCAGCAGCCAAGAAGGGAGACAAACGATCTATGGCTACACCTTC. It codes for CASSQEGRQTIYGYTF.

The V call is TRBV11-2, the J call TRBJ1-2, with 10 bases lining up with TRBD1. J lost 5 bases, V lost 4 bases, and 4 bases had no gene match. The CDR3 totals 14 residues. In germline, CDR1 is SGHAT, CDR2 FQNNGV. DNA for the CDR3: TGTGCCAGCAGCTGGACAGGGGGACCTTATGGCTACACCTTC. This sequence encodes CASSWTGGPYGYTF.

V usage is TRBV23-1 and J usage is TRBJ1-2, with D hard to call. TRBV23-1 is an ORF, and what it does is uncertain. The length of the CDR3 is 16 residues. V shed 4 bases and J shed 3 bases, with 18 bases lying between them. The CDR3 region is CASSPTPERDDYGYTF. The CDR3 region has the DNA TGCGCCAGCAGTCCCACTCCGGAGAGGGATGACTATGGCTACACCTTC.

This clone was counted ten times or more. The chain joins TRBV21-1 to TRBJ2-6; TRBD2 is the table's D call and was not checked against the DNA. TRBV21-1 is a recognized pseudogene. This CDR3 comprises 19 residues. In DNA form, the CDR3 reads TGTGCCAGCAGCAAAGAAACGGGATATTCTCCCCCTGGGGCCAACGTCCTGACTTTC. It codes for CASSKETGYSPPGANVLTF.

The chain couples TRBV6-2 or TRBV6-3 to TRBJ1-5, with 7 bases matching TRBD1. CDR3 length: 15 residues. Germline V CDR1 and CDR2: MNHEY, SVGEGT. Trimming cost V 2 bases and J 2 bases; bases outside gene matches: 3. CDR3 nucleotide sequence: TGTGCCAGCAGTTACCCAGGACAGGGCAATCAGCCCCAGCATTTT. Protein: CASSYPGQGNQPQHF.

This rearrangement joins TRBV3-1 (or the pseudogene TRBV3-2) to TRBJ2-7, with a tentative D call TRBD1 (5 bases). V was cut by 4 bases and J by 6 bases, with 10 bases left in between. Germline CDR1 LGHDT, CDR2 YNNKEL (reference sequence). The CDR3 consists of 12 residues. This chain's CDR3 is CASSPTGAEQYF. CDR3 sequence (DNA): TGTGCCAGCAGCCCCACAGGAGCCGAGCAGTACTTC.

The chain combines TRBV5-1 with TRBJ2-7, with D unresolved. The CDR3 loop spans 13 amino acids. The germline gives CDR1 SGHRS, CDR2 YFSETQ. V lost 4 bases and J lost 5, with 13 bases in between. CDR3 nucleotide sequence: TGCGCCAGCAGCCTTCTTCTAGGAAACGAGCAGTACTTC. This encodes CASSLLLGNEQYF.

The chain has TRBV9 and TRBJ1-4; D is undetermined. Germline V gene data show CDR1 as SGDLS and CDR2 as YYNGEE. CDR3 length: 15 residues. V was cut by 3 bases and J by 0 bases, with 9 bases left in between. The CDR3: CASSASGSTNEKLFF. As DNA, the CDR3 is TGTGCCAGCAGCGCCTCGGGTTCAACTAATGAAAAACTGTTTTTT.

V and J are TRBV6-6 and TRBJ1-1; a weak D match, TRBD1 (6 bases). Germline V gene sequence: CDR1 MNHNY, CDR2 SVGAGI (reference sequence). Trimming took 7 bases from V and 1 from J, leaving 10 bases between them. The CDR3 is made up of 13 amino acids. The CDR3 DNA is TGTGCCAGCACCGTAGGGGGGAACACTGAAGCTTTCTTT. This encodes CASTVGGNTEAFF.

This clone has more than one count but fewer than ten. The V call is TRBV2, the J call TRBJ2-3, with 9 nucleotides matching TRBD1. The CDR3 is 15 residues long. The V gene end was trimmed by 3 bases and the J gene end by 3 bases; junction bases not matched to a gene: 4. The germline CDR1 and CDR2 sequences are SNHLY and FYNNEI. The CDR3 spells CASSDDRGATDTQYF. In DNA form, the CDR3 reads TGTGCCAGCAGTGATGACAGGGGGGCGACAGATACGCAGTATTTT.

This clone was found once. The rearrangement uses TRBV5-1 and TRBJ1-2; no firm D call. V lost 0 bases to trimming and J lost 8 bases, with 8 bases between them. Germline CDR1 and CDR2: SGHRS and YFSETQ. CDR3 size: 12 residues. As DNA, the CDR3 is TGCGCCAGCAGCTTGGATCGGGAGGGCTACACCTTC. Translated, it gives CASSLDREGYTF.

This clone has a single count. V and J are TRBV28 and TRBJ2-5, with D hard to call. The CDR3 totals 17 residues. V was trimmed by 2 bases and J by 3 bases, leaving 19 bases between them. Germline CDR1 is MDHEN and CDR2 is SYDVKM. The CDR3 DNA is TGTGCCAGCAGTTTACCTCCGCAATTCTCCACTAAAGAGACCCAGTACTTC. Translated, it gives CASSLPPQFSTKETQYF.

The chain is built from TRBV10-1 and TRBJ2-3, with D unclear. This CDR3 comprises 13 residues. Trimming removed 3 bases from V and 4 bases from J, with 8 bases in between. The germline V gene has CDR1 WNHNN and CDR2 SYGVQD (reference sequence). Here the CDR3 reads CASSDTDADTQYF. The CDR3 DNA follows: TGCGCCAGCAGTGATACAGATGCAGATACGCAGTATTTT.

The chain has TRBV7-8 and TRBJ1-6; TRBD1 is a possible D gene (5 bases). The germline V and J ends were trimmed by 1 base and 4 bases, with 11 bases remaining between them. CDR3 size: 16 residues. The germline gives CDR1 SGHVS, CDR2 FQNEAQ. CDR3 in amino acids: CASSLEGILYNSPLHF. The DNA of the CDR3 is TGTGCCAGCAGCTTAGAGGGGATACTTTATAATTCACCCCTCCACTTT.